Below are 16 T cell receptor beta chains sequenced from a single sample in a study of technical replicates of blood from several donors. Sequencing was performed with immunoSEQ multiplex PCR; in TCRdb, only in-frame clones are kept and a portion is missing. This sample has 55,000 to 80,000 clones, with around 93% found just once. The sample comprised T cells isolated from PBMCs. All receptors come from a human donor in good health.

The V gene is TRBV5-8, the J gene TRBJ2-1, with 8 bases fitting TRBD1. Germline V gene lookup returns CDR1 SGHTS and CDR2 YDEGEE. The CDR3 sequence is 15 residues long. The V gene end was trimmed by 4 bases and the J gene end by 4 bases; junction bases not matched to a gene: 7. The DNA for the CDR3 is TGTGCCAGCAGCACGGGACAGGTGGGTTACAATGAGCAGTTCTTC. Protein sequence: CASSTGQVGYNEQFF.

The chain combines TRBV10-3 with TRBJ1-1; D call uncertain. The CDR3 is 12 residues long. Deletions cut 3 bases from V and 1 base from J, with 3 bases between. Germline V gene lookup returns CDR1 ENHRY and CDR2 SYGVKD. The CDR3 DNA reads as TGTGCCATCAGTGATCAGAACACTGAAGCTTTCTTT. Translation: CAISDQNTEAFF.

The rearrangement uses TRBV30 and TRBJ1-4, with D tentatively TRBD1 (5 bases). The CDR3 covers 15 residues. Germline CDR1 reads GTSNPN; CDR2 reads SVGIG (reference sequence). V gave up 1 base and J gave up 0 bases, with 9 bases separating them. In DNA form, the CDR3 reads TGTGCCTGGAGTGCCCAGACAGCAACTAATGAAAAACTGTTTTTT. Protein sequence: CAWSAQTATNEKLFF. Looking up the rest from reference TRBV30 and TRBJ1-4 gives the full variable domain: SQTIHQWPATLVQPVGSPLSLECTVEGTSNPNLYWYRQAAGRGLQLLFYSVGIGQISSEVPQNLSASRPQDRQFILSSKKLLLSDSGFYLCAWSAQTATNEKLFFGSGTQLSVL.

This chain uses TRBV6-5 with TRBJ1-1; D is ambiguous. CDR3 length: 14 residues. Germline V gene sequence: CDR1 MNHEY, CDR2 SVGAGI. V shed 4 bases and J shed 1 base, with 10 bases lying between them. The CDR3, as DNA: TGTGCCAGCAGTTGGTTTGCAGGGAACACTGAAGCTTTCTTT. Its translation: CASSWFAGNTEAFF.

V and J are TRBV5-1 and TRBJ2-2; D uncertain. CDR1 is SGHRS and CDR2 is YFSETQ in the germline V gene. The CDR3 extends over 16 amino acids. Deletions cut 2 bases from V and 0 bases from J, with 11 bases between. For the CDR3, the DNA is TGCGCCAGCAGCTTTGAAGTTCAGGCGAACACCGGGGAGCTGTTTTTT. This translates into CASSFEVQANTGELFF. Together with reference TRBV5-1 and TRBJ2-2, the CDR3 gives the full variable domain: KAGVTQTPRYLIKTRGQQVTLSCSPISGHRSVSWYQQTPGQGLQFLFEYFSETQRNKGNFPGRFSGRQFSNSRSEMNVSTLELGDSALYLCASSFEVQANTGELFFGEGSRLTVL.

The CDR3 DNA is TGTGCCAGCAGTTTCCGGGGACAGGGTGTTGAAAAACTGTTTTTT. Amino acid sequence: CASSFRGQGVEKLFF. The chain is built from TRBV27 and TRBJ1-4, with 9 nucleotides matching TRBD1. Losses at the gene ends were 3 bases for V and 7 bases for J; bases not matched to a gene: 6. The CDR3 is made up of 15 amino acids. Germline CDR1 reads MNHEY; CDR2 reads SMNVEV (reference sequence).

This clone was observed a single time. This chain's CDR3 is CATRDRGLGNTIYF. CDR3 DNA: TGTGCCACCCGGGACAGGGGGCTTGGAAACACCATATATTTT. V and J are TRBV27 and TRBJ1-3; the match to TRBD1 covers 12 bases. V lost 10 bases to trimming and J lost 3 bases; unmatched junction nucleotides: 4. Germline V gene sequence: CDR1 MNHEY, CDR2 SMNVEV (reference sequence). The CDR3 has 14 residues.

This clone has just one count. This chain connects TRBV29-1 to TRBJ2-1; TRBD2 aligns across 12 bases. The germline V gene has CDR1 SQVTM and CDR2 ANQGSEA. J was trimmed by 10 bases and V by 7 bases; bases with no gene match: 8. The CDR3 loop spans 13 amino acids. For the CDR3, the DNA is TGCAGCGCCCGACTAGCGGGAGAGGGGGAGCAGTTCTTC. It encodes CSARLAGEGEQFF.

This CDR3 reads CASSLAQNTEAFF. In DNA, the CDR3 is TGTGCCAGCAGCTTAGCCCAGAACACTGAAGCTTTCTTT. The genes are TRBV7-2 and TRBJ1-1, with D hard to call. The germline V and J ends were trimmed by 0 bases and 1 base, with 3 bases remaining between them. Germline loops: CDR1 SGHTA, CDR2 FQGNSA. The CDR3 sequence is 13 residues long.

This chain links TRBV27 with TRBJ2-4; D is possibly TRBD1 (5 bases). The V end was cut by 2 bases, the J end by 8 bases, with 10 bases between. The CDR3 is 13 residues long. Germline assignment: CDR1 MNHEY and CDR2 SMNVEV (reference sequence). The CDR3 nucleotides read TGTGCCAGCAGTTTACTCAGGGATCACATTCAGTACTTC. It encodes CASSLLRDHIQYF.

The chain recombines TRBV15 with TRBJ1-5; no clear D gene. Trimming took off 0 bases at V and 6 bases at J, with 9 bases between the two ends. Germline V gene data show CDR1 as LNHNV and CDR2 as YYDKDF (reference sequence). The CDR3 is 14 amino acids. CDR3 nucleotides: TGTGCCACCAGCAGAGATCGCGGGAGTCAGCCCCAGCATTTT. Amino acids: CATSRDRGSQPQHF.

The V gene is TRBV19, the J gene TRBJ2-1, with TRBD2 matching 7 bases. The CDR3 is made up of 15 amino acids. V shed 2 bases and J 4 bases; nucleotides not matched to a gene: 5. From germline, CDR1 is LNHDA and CDR2 SQIVND (reference sequence). The DNA for the CDR3 is TGTGCCAGTAGTATAAGCGGGGACGAATACAATGAGCAGTTCTTC. Translating it yields CASSISGDEYNEQFF.

This chain links TRBV15 with TRBJ1-1; possible D gene TRBD1, 6 bases. The V gene lost 2 bases and the J gene lost 4 bases, with 14 bases spanning the gap. CDR1 LNHNV and CDR2 YYDKDF come from the germline V gene (reference sequence). The CDR3 runs to 15 residues. The CDR3 bases are TGTGCCACCAGCAGAAGCAGGGGCAGGGGCACTGAAGCTTTCTTT. Translating it yields CATSRSRGRGTEAFF.

The chain has TRBV28 and TRBJ2-7, with 14 bases lining up with TRBD2. Trimming cost V 7 bases and J 2 bases; bases outside gene matches: 4. This CDR3 has 15 residues. Germline V lookup: CDR1 MDHEN, CDR2 SYDVKM. CDR3 in amino acids: CASKGTSGSAYEQYF. The CDR3 DNA reads as TGTGCCAGCAAGGGGACTAGCGGGAGTGCCTACGAGCAGTACTTC.

The V and J genes are TRBV11-3 and TRBJ2-7; the D gene is possibly TRBD2 (6 bases). From germline, CDR1 is SGHNT and CDR2 YENEEA. V was shortened by 4 bases and J by 0 bases, with 13 bases between the two germline ends. CDR3 length: 15 residues. CDR3 bases: TGTGCCAGCAGCTCGCTAGCGACAAGCTCCTACGAGCAGTACTTC. Translating it yields CASSSLATSSYEQYF. The whole variable domain, remainder taken from reference TRBV11-3 and TRBJ2-7, is EAGVVQSPRYKIIEKKQPVAFWCNPISGHNTLYWYLQNLGQGPELLIRYENEEAVDDSQLPKDRFSAERLKGVDSTLKIQPAELGDSAVYLCASSSLATSSYEQYFGPGTRLTVT.

J is TRBJ1-5 and V is TRBV28; possibly TRBD1 for D (6 bases). The CDR3 length is 13 residues. Per germline, CDR1 MDHEN and CDR2 SYDVKM. Trimming removed 2 bases at V and 7 bases at J, with 9 bases between. In DNA, the CDR3 is TGTGCCAGCAGTTTAGCAGGGGAGCAGCCCCAGCATTTT. Residues: CASSLAGEQPQHF.